A single T cell receptor beta chain is shown here with its context. This entry belongs to a study of patients and donors after allogeneic stem cell transplantation. This CDR3 contains 15 residues. V was trimmed by 2 bases and J by 1 base, leaving 10 bases between them. CDR1 and CDR2 from the germline V gene are SGHVS and FNYEAQ. TCRdb re-called the RT-PCR reads with MiXCR, one entry per CDR3 protein. The data show some 880,000 distinct CDR3 sequences, with more than 15% seen just once and 6% held by the top ten. This TCR came from a human donor who was either an allogeneic HSCT recipient or a stem cell or donor lymphocyte infusion donor (not recorded which). It is not recorded whose cells these are; they may come from a transplant donor. The material sequenced was blood, either unsorted or a sorted T cell fraction (not recorded which). The chain carries TRBV7-6 and TRBJ2-3; D unclear. The CDR3 sequence: CASSLFSAGTDTQYF. CDR3 DNA sequence: TGTGCCAGCAGCTTATTTTCGGCGGGCACAGATACGCAGTATTTT.